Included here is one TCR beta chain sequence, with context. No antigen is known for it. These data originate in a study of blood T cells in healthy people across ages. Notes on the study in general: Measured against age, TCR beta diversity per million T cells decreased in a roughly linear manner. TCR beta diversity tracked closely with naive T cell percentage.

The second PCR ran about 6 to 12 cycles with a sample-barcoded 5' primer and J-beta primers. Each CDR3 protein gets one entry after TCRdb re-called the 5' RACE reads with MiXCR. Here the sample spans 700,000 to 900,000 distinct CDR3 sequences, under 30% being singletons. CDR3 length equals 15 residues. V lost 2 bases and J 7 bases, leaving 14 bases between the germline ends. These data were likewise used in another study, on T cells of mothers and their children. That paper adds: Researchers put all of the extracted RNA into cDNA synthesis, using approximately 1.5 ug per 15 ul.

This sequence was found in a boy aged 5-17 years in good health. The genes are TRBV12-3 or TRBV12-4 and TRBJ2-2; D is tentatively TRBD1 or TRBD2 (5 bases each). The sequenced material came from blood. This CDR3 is CASSLTGGPGGELFF. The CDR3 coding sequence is TGTGCCAGCAGTTTAACTGGGGGACCGGGCGGGGAGCTGTTTTTT.